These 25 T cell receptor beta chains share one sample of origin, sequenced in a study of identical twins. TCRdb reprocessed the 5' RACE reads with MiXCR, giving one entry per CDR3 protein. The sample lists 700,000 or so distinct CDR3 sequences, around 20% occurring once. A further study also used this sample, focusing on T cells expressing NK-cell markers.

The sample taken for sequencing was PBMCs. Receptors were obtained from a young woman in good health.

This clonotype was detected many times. CDR3: CASSDRYYEQYF. Here the CDR3 DNA reads TGTGCCAGCAGTGACAGGTACTACGAGCAGTACTTC. This sequence joins TRBV12-3 or TRBV12-4 and TRBJ2-7; TRBD1 might be the D (6 bases). The CDR3 runs to 12 residues. V was pared by 5 bases and J by 3 bases, with 8 bases between.

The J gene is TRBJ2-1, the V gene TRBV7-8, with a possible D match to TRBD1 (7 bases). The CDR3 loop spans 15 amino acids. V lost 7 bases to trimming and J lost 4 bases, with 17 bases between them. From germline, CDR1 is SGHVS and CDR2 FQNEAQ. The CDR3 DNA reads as TGTGCCAGCACCCCATCAGGGGGGAGATACAATGAGCAGTTCTTC. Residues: CASTPSGGRYNEQFF. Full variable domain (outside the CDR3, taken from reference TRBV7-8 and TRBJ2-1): GAGVSQSPRYKVAKRGQDVALRCDPISGHVSLFWYQQALGQGPEFLTYFQNEAQLDKSGLPSDRFFAERPEGSVSTLKIQRTQQEDSAVYLCASTPSGGRYNEQFFGPGTRLTVL.

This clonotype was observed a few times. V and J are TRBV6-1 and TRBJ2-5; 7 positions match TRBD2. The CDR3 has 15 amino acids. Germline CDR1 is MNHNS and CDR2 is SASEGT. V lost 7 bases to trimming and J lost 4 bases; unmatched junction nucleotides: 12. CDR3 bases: TGTGCCAGCAATCTACGCGGGGGTGGGGGAGAGACCCAGTACTTC. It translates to CASNLRGGGGETQYF.

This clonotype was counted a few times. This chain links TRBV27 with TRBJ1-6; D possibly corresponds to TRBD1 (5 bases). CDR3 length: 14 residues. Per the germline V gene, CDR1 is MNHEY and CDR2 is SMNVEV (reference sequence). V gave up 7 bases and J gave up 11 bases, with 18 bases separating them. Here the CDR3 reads CASTLGRGMTPLHF. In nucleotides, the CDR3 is TGTGCCAGCACCCTGGGGAGGGGAATGACACCCCTCCACTTT.

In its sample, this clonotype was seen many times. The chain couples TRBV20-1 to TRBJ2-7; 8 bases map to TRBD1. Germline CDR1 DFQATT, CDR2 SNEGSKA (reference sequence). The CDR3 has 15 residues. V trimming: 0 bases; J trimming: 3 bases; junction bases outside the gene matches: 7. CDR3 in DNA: TGCAGTGCTAGAGATAGGGACAGGAGGTACTACGAGCAGTACTTC. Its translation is CSARDRDRRYYEQYF.

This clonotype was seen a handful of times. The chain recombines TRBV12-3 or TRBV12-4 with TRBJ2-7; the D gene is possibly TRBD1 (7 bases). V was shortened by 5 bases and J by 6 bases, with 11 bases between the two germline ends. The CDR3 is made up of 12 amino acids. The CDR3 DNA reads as TGTGCCAGCAGTCACAGGGGAGGCGAGCAGTACTTC. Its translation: CASSHRGGEQYF.

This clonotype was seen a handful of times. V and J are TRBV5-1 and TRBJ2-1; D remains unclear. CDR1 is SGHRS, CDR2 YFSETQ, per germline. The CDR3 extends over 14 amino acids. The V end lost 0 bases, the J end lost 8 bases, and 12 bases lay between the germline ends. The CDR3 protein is CASSLVTAYDEQFF. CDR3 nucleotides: TGCGCCAGCAGCTTGGTTACGGCGTATGATGAGCAGTTCTTC.

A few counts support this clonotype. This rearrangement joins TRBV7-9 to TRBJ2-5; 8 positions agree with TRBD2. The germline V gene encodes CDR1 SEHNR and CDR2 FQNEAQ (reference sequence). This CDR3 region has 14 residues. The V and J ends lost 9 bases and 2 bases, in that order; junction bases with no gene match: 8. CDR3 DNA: TGTGCCAGTAACTCGGGAGGGCTGCAAGAGACCCAGTACTTC. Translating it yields CASNSGGLQETQYF.

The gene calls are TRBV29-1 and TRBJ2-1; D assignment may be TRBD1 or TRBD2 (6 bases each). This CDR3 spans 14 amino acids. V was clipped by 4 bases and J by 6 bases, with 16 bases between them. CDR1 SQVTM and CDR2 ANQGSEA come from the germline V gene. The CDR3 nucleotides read TGCAGCGTTGGAGGGGGGTTTTACGGCAATGAGCAGTTCTTC. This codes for CSVGGGFYGNEQFF.

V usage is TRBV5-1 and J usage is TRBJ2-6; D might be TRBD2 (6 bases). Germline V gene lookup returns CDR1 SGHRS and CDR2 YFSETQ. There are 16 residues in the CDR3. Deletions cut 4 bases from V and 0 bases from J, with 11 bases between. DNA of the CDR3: TGCGCCAGCAGCCGGGACGGGAGCTCTGGGGCCAACGTCCTGACTTTC. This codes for CASSRDGSSGANVLTF.

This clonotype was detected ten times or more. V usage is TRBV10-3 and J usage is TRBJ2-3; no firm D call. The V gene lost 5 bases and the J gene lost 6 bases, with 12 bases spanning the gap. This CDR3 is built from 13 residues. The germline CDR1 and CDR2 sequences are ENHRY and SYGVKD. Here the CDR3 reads CAISFGPADTQYF. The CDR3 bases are TGTGCCATCAGTTTTGGACCCGCGGATACGCAGTATTTT.

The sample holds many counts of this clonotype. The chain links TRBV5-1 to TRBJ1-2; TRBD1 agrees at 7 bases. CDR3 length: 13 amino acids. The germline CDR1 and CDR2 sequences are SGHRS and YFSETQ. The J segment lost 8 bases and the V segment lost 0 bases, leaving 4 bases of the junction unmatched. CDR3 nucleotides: TGCGCCAGCAGCTTGGGACAGGGAAGCGGCTACACCTTC. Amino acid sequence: CASSLGQGSGYTF.

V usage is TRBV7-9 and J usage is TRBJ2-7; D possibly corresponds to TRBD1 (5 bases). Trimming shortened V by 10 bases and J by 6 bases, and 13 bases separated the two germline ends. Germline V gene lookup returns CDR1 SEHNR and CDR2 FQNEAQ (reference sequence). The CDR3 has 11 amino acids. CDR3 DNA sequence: TGTGCCACCGACAGCCCTGGCGAGCAGTACTTC. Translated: CATDSPGEQYF.

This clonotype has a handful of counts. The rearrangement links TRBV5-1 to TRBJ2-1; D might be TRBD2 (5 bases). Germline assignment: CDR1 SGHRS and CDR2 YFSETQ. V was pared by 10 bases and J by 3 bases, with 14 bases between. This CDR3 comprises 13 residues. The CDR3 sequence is CASFGLDYNEQFF. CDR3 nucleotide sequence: TGCGCCTCATTCGGACTGGACTACAATGAGCAGTTCTTC.

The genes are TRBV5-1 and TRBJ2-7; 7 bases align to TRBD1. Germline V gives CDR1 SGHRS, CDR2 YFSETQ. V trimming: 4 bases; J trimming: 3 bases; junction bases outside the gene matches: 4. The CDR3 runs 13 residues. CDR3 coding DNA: TGCGCCAGCAGCAAACAGGGGAACTACGAGCAGTACTTC. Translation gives CASSKQGNYEQYF.

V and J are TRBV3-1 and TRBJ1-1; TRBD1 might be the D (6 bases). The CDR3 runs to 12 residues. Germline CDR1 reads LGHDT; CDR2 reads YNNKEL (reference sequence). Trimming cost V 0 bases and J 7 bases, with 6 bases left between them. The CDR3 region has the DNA TGTGCCAGCAGCCAAGACAGGGGTGAAGCTTTCTTT. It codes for CASSQDRGEAFF.

The CDR3 region has the DNA TGCAGTGCTAGAAAAGGGTCGCGAGAGACCCAGTACTTC. This codes for CSARKGSRETQYF. The chain is built from TRBV20-1 and TRBJ2-5; no reliable D call. V was pared by 2 bases and J by 4 bases, with 11 bases between. This CDR3 has 13 amino acids. Per germline, CDR1 DFQATT and CDR2 SNEGSKA (reference sequence).

This CDR3 is CASSFPRTGNIQYF. In nucleotides, the CDR3 is TGTGCCAGCAGCTTTCCCCGGACAGGGAACATTCAGTACTTC. The chain carries TRBV7-9 and TRBJ2-4; 8 bases map to TRBD1. Trimming cost V 3 bases and J 7 bases; bases outside gene matches: 5. CDR3 length: 14 residues. CDR1 SEHNR and CDR2 FQNEAQ come from the germline V gene (reference sequence). The variable domain in full, with the rest retrieved from reference TRBV7-9 and TRBJ2-4, is DTGVSQNPRHKITKRGQNVTFRCDPISEHNRLYWYRQTLGQGPEFLTYFQNEAQLEKSRLLSDRFSAERPKGSFSTLEIQRTEQGDSAMYLCASSFPRTGNIQYFGAGTRLSVL.

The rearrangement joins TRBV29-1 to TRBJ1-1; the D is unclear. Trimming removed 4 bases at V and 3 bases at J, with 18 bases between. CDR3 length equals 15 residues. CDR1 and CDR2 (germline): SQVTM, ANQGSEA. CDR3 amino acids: CSVGSGRSRDTEAFF. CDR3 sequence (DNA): TGCAGCGTTGGTTCCGGACGCTCGAGGGACACTGAAGCTTTCTTT.

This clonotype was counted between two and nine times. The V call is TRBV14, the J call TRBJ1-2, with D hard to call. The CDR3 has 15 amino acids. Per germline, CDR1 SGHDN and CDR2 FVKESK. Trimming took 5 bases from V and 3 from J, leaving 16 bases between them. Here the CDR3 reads CASSTRPGSYYGYTF. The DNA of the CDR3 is TGTGCCAGCAGCACGAGACCGGGATCTTACTATGGCTACACCTTC.

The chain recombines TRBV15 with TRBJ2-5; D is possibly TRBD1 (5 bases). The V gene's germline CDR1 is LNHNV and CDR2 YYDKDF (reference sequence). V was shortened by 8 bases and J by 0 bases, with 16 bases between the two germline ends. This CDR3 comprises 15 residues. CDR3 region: CATSLGRKYQETQYF. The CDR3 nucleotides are TGTGCCACCTCATTGGGGCGGAAGTACCAAGAGACCCAGTACTTC.

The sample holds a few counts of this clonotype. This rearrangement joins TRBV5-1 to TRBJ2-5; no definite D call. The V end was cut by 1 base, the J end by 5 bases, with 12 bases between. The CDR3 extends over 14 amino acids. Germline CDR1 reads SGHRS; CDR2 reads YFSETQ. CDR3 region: CASSLRGSWETQYF. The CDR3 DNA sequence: TGCGCCAGCAGCTTGCGAGGCTCCTGGGAGACCCAGTACTTC.

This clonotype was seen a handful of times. The CDR3 sequence is CAVGGGATPSSYNEQFF. The CDR3 DNA reads TGTGCCGTGGGCGGGGGGGCTACCCCAAGCTCCTACAATGAGCAGTTCTTC. The chain combines TRBV10-3 with TRBJ2-1, with 9 bases that match TRBD2. CDR3 length equals 17 residues. Germline values: CDR1 ENHRY, CDR2 SYGVKD. Losses at the gene ends were 11 bases for V and 0 bases for J; bases not matched to a gene: 14.

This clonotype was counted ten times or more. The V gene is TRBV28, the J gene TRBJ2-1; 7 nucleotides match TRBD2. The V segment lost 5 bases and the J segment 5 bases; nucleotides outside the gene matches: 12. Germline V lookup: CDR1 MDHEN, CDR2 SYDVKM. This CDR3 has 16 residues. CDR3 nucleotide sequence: TGTGCCAGCAGTCCACAACTCCCGGGACTACACAATGAGCAGTTCTTC. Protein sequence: CASSPQLPGLHNEQFF.

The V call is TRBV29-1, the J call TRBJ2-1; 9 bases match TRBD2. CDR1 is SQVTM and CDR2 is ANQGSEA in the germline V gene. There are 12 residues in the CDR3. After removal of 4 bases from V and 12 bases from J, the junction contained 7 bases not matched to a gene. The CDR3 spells CSVGRGGDVQFF. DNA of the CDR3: TGCAGCGTTGGGCGGGGGGGCGATGTGCAGTTCTTC.